This is a list of T cell receptor beta chains from one sample in a study of blood T cell repertoires in COVID-19. Using immunoSEQ multiplex PCR, the repertoire was profiled, and TCRdb retains in-frame clones only, with some absent. In the table there are about 160,000 clones, 75% to 90% of which are singletons. Sequenced material: peripheral blood. These TCRs come from a human donor with acute or convalescent COVID-19. The donor label of this sample is uncertain. CDR3s include the opening cysteine and the closing phenylalanine or tryptophan. D genes are given only for firm matches. Some rows mark clone size as missing; the rest say once, few, many or name a class of expanded clone.

j_call clone_size d_call v_call cdr3_aa cdr3_nt
TRBJ1-5 . TRBD1 TRBV29-1 CSVRTGSNQPQHF TGCAGCGTTAGGACAGGGAGCAATCAGCCCCAGCATTTT
TRBJ1-3 . . TRBV18 CASSPPVSVSGNTIYF TGTGCCAGCTCACCACCGGTCTCAGTCTCTGGAAACACCATATATTTT
TRBJ2-3 . TRBD2 TRBV18 CASSPASGGAGDTQYF TGTGCCAGCTCACCAGCTAGCGGGGGGGCTGGAGATACGCAGTATTTT
TRBJ1-4 . . TRBV7-2 CASSLGQVNEKLFF TGTGCCAGCAGCTTAGGGCAGGTTAATGAAAAACTGTTTTTT
TRBJ2-2 few . TRBV15 CATSRDQEFAGELFF TGTGCCACCAGCAGAGATCAAGAGTTCGCCGGGGAGCTGTTTTTT
TRBJ1-5 . TRBD1 TRBV7-2 CASSLEGARNQPQHF TGTGCCAGCAGCTTAGAGGGGGCCCGCAATCAGCCCCAGCATTTT
TRBJ2-5 once . TRBV12-3/TRBV12-4 CASSFLRETQYF TGTGCCAGCAGTTTTCTCAGAGAGACCCAGTACTTC
TRBJ2-7 . . TRBV5-1 CASSTAATKYNEQYF TGCGCCAGCAGCACGGCGGCGACCAAATACAACGAGCAGTACTTC
TRBJ1-2 . TRBD1 TRBV5-1 CASSLWAPGTGNYGYTF TGCGCCAGCAGCTTGTGGGCCCCCGGGACAGGGAACTATGGCTACACCTTC
TRBJ2-3 . TRBD1 TRBV2 CASISRTGRSTDTQYF TGTGCCAGCATTTCCCGGACAGGGCGCAGCACAGATACGCAGTATTTT
TRBJ2-3 . . TRBV4-1 CASSQDIYRVPDTQYF TGCGCCAGCAGCCAAGACATCTACAGGGTCCCAGATACGCAGTATTTT
TRBJ2-7 few . TRBV27 CASSPRTDSYEQYF TGTGCCAGCAGTCCCCGGACTGACTCCTACGAGCAGTACTTC
TRBJ2-3 . . TRBV2 CASSVVSGKDTQYF TGTGCCAGCAGTGTGGTTTCGGGGAAAGATACGCAGTATTTT
TRBJ2-6 . . TRBV6-5 CASSYRGSGANVLTF TGTGCCAGCAGTTACCGGGGATCTGGGGCCAACGTCCTGACTTTC
TRBJ1-2 . . TRBV30 CAWSVAGDVGYTF TGTGCCTGGAGTGTGGCCGGGGATGTTGGCTACACCTTC
TRBJ1-2 . . TRBV6-2/TRBV6-3 CASSYRGRGYGYTF TGTGCCAGCAGTTACAGGGGAAGGGGATATGGCTACACCTTC
TRBJ2-3 . TRBD1 TRBV5-1 CASREVQGADTQYF TGCGCCAGCAGAGAAGTGCAGGGGGCAGATACGCAGTATTTT
TRBJ2-7 few TRBD2 TRBV10-1 CARMRLMSPGTSGGPPGVIYEQYF TGCGCCAGGATGCGCCTGATGAGTCCCGGGACTAGCGGGGGCCCTCCGGGGGTCATCTACGAGCAGTACTTC
TRBJ2-2 . TRBD2 TRBV7-2 CASSSGTSLNTGELFF TGTGCCAGCAGCTCCGGGACTAGCCTTAACACCGGGGAGCTGTTTTTT
TRBJ1-1 . . TRBV18 CASSPIEGTGSEAFF TGTGCCAGCTCACCAATCGAAGGGACTGGGTCTGAAGCTTTCTTT
TRBJ1-6 . TRBD1 TRBV6-6 CASSSTRTGPSSYNSPLHF TGTGCCAGCAGCTCGACGAGGACAGGGCCTAGCTCCTATAATTCACCCCTCCACTTT
TRBJ1-3 . . TRBV4-1 CASSQDLASGNTIYF TGCGCCAGCAGCCAAGACCTAGCCTCTGGAAACACCATATATTTT
TRBJ1-4 . . TRBV5-8 CASSLDQGLVQLFF TGTGCCAGCAGCTTGGATCAGGGATTAGTACAACTGTTTTTT
TRBJ1-5 . . TRBV7-9 CASNSGQYSNQPQHF TGTGCCAGCAACTCAGGGCAGTATAGCAATCAGCCCCAGCATTTT
TRBJ2-1 . TRBD2 TRBV28 CASPPGGSYNEQFF TGTGCCAGCCCACCGGGGGGTTCCTACAATGAGCAGTTCTTC
TRBJ1-1 . TRBD1 TRBV29-1 CSVEGDRGLGNTEAFF TGCAGCGTTGAAGGGGACAGGGGGCTGGGGAACACTGAAGCTTTCTTT
TRBJ1-2 . TRBD1 TRBV19 CASTVDRGIRGYTF TGTGCCAGTACCGTGGACAGGGGAATACGTGGCTACACCTTC
TRBJ1-1 . . TRBV27 CASSLSAGLNTEAFF TGTGCCAGCAGTTTATCCGCAGGGTTGAACACTGAAGCTTTCTTT
TRBJ1-2 few . TRBV7-2 CASSLQANYGYTF TGTGCCAGCAGCTTACAGGCGAACTATGGCTACACCTTC
TRBJ2-1 . . TRBV15 CATSRGDSYHNEQFF TGTGCCACCAGCAGAGGGGACTCCTATCACAATGAGCAGTTCTTC
TRBJ1-5 once . TRBV4-1 CASSQEGGAVGNQPQHF TGCGCCAGCAGCCAAGAGGGCGGGGCAGTTGGCAATCAGCCCCAGCATTTT
TRBJ2-1 few . TRBV3-1/TRBV3-2 CASSTYNEQFF TGTGCCAGCAGCACATACAATGAGCAGTTCTTC
TRBJ2-7 . . TRBV7-6 CASSIGANEQYF TGTGCCAGCAGCATAGGGGCTAACGAGCAGTACTTC
TRBJ2-7 . TRBD1 TRBV25-1 CASSEYGTGVGEQYF TGTGCCAGCAGTGAATATGGGACAGGGGTTGGCGAGCAGTACTTC
TRBJ2-7 once . TRBV19 CASSRSGYEQYF TGTGCCAGTAGTCGAAGCGGCTACGAGCAGTACTTC
TRBJ1-5 . TRBD1 TRBV30 CAWSGTGNQPQHF TGTGCCTGGAGCGGGACAGGTAATCAGCCCCAGCATTTT
TRBJ1-3 . . TRBV4-1 CASSQGQSSSGNTIYF TGCGCCAGCAGCCAAGGCCAGTCCAGCTCTGGAAACACCATATATTTT
TRBJ1-2 few . TRBV3-1/TRBV3-2 CASSPGSRNPFYGYTF TGTGCCAGCAGCCCCGGGTCTAGGAATCCTTTTTATGGCTACACCTTC
TRBJ2-3 . TRBD1 TRBV7-9 CASSLQGAHSDTQYF TGTGCCAGCAGCTTACAGGGGGCACACTCAGATACGCAGTATTTT
TRBJ1-2 . . TRBV24-1 CATRGQGSSGYTF TGTGCCACCAGGGGCCAGGGTTCCTCTGGCTACACCTTC
TRBJ2-5 . . TRBV6-9 CASSSLPREWETQYF TGTGCCAGCAGTTCGCTCCCCCGGGAGTGGGAGACCCAGTACTTC
TRBJ1-5 once . TRBV7-6 CASSSYPQGSRSQPQHF TGTGCCAGCAGCTCGTACCCACAGGGCTCACGGAGTCAGCCCCAGCATTTT